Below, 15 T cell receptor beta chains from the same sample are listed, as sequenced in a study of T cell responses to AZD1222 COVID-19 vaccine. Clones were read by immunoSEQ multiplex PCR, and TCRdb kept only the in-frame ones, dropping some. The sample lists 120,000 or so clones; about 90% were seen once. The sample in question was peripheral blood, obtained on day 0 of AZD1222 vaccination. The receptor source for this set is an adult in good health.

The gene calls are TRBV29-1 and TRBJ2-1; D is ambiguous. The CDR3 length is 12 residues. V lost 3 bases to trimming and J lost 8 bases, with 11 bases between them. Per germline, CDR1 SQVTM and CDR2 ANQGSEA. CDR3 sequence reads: CSVDWGRDEQFF. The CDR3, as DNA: TGCAGCGTTGATTGGGGTAGGGATGAGCAGTTCTTC.

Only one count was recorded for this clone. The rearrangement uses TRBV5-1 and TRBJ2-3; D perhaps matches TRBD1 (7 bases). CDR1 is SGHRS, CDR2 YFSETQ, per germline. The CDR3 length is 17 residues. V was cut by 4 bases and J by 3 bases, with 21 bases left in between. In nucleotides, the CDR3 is TGCGCCAGCAGCCAGCTCTCGACAGGGAGGCAAACAGATACGCAGTATTTT. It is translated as CASSQLSTGRQTDTQYF.

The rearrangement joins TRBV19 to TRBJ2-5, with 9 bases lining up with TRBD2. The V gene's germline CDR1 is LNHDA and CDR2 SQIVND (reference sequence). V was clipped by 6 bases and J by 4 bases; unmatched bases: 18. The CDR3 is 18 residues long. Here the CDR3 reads CASRASGLIAGVTETQYF. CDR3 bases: TGTGCCAGTAGAGCATCGGGGCTAATAGCGGGAGTCACAGAGACCCAGTACTTC.

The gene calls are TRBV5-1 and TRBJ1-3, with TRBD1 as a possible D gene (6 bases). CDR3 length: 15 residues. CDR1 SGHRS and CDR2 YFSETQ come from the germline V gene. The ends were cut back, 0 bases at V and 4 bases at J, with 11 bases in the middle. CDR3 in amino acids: CASSLAGTPGNTIYF. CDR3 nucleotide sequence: TGCGCCAGCAGCTTGGCCGGGACACCCGGAAACACCATATATTTT.

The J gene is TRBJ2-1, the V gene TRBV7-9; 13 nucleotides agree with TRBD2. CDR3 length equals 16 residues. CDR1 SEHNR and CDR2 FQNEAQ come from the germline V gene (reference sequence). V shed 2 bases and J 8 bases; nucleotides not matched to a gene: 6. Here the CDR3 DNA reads TGTGCCAGCAGCTTACAAGGGACTAGCGGGGTGGATGAGCAGTTCTTC. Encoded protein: CASSLQGTSGVDEQFF.

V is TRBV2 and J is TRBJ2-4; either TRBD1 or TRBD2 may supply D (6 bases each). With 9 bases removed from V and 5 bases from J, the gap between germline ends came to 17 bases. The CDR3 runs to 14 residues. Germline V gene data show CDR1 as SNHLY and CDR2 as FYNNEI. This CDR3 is CASTNREDENIQYF. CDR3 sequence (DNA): TGTGCCAGTACCAACAGGGAGGATGAAAACATTCAGTACTTC. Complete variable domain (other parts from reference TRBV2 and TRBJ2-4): EPEVTQTPSHQVTQMGQEVILRCVPISNHLYFYWYRQILGQKVEFLVSFYNNEISEKSEIFDDQFSVERPDGSNFTLKIRSTKLEDSAMYFCASTNREDENIQYFGAGTRLSVL.

CDR3 sequence (DNA): TGTGCCAGCAGCCAAGATAAAAAGGGAAATACGCAGTATTTT. Protein: CASSQDKKGNTQYF. J is TRBJ2-3 and V is TRBV4-2; D is undetermined. The CDR3 loop spans 14 amino acids. Germline-derived CDR1 and CDR2 are LGHNA and YNFKEQ. The V end was cut by 0 bases, the J end by 7 bases, with 11 bases between.

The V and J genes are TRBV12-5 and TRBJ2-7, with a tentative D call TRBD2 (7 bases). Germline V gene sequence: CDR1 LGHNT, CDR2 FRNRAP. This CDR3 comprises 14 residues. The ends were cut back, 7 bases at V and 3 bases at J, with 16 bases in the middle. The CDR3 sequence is CASAWGGAVYEQYF. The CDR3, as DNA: TGTGCTAGTGCCTGGGGGGGGGCTGTCTACGAGCAGTACTTC.

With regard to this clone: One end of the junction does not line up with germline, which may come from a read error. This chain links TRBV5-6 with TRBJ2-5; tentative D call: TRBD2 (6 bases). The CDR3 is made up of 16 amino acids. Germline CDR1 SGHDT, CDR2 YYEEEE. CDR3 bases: TGTGCCAGCAGCTGGCGAGGGGCGGGAAACCAGGAGACCCAGTACTTC. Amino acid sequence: CASSWRGAGNQETQYF.

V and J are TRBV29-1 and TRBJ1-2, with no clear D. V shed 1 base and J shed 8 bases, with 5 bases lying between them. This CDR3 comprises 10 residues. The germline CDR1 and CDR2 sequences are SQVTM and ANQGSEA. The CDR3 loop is CSVEGRGYTF. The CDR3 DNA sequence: TGCAGCGTTGAAGGTCGAGGCTACACCTTC. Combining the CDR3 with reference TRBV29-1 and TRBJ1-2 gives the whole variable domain SAVISQKPSRDICQRGTSLTIQCQVDSQVTMMFWYRQQPGQSLTLIATANQGSEATYESGFVIDKFPISRPNLTFSTLTVSNMSPEDSSIYLCSVEGRGYTFGSGTRLTVV.

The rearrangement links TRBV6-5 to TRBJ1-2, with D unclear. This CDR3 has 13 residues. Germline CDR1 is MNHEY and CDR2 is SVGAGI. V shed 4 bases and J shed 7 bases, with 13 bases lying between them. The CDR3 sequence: CASSFNPISGYTF. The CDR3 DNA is TGTGCCAGCAGTTTTAACCCCATCAGTGGCTACACCTTC.

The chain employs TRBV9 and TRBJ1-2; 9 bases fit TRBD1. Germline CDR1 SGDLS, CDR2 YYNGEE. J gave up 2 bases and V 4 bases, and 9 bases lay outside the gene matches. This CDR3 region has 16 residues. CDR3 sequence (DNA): TGTGCCAGCAGCCCCCCCGGGACAGGGCAAAACTATGGCTACACCTTC. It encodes CASSPPGTGQNYGYTF.

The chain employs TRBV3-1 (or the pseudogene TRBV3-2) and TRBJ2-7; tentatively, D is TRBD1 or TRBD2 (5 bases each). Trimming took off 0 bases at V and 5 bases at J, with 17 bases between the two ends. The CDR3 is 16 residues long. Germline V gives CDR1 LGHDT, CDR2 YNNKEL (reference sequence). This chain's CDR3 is CASSQDLRGELDEQYF. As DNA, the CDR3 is TGTGCCAGCAGCCAAGATCTAAGAGGGGAGCTCGACGAGCAGTACTTC.

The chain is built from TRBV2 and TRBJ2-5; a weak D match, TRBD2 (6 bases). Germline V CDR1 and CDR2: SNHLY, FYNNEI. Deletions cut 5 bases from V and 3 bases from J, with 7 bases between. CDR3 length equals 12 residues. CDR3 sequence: CASSRREETQYF. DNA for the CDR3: TGTGCCAGCAGTCGGAGGGAAGAGACCCAGTACTTC.

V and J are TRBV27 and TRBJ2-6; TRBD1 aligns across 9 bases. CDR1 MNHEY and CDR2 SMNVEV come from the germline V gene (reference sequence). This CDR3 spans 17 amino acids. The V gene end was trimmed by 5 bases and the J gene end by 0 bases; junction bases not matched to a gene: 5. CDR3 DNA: TGTGCCAGCAGTCGTCGGACAGGGGCCTCTGGGGCCAACGTCCTGACTTTC. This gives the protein CASSRRTGASGANVLTF.